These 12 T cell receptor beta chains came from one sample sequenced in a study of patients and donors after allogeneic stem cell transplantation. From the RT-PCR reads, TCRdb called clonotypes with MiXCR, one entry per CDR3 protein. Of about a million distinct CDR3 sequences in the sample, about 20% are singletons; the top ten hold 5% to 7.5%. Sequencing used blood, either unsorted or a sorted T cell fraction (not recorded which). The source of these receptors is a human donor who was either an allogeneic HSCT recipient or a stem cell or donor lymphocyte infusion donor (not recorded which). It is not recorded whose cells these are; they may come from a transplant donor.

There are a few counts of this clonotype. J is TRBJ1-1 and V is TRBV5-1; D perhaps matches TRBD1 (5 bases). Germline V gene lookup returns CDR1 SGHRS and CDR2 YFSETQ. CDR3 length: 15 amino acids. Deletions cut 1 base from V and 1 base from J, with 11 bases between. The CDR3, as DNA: TGCGCCAGCAGCTTGAGGGGACGCAAGAACACTGAAGCTTTCTTT. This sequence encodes CASSLRGRKNTEAFF.

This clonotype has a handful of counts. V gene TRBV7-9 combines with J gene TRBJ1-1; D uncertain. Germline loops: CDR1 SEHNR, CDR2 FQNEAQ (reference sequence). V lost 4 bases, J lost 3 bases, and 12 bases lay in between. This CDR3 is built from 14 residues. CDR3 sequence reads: CASSSRQVDTEAFF. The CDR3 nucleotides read TGTGCCAGCAGCTCCCGCCAGGTGGACACTGAAGCTTTCTTT.

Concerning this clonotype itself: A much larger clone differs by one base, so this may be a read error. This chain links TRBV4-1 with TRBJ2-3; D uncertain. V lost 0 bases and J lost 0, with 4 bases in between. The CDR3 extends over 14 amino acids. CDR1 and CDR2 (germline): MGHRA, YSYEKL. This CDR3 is CASSQEESTDTQYF. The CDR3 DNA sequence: TGCGCCAGCAGCCAAGAGGAGAGCACAGATACGCAGTATTTT.

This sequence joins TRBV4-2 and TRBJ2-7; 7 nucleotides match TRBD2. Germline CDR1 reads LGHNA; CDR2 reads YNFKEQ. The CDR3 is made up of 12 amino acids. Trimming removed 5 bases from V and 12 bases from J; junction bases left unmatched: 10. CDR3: CASSERDLNLYF. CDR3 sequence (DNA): TGTGCCAGCAGCGAGCGGGACTTGAATTTGTACTTC.

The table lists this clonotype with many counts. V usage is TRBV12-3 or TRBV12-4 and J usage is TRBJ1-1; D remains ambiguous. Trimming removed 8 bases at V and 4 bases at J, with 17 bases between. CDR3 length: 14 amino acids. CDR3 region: CASRTDTRSTEAFF. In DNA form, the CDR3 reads TGTGCCAGCCGAACCGACACAAGGAGCACTGAAGCTTTCTTT.

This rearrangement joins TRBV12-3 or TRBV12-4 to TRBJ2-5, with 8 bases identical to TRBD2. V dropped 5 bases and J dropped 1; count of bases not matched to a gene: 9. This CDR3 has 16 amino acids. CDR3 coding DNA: TGTGCCAGCAGTCCAATAGCGGGGCCGGCCCAAGAGACCCAGTACTTC. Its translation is CASSPIAGPAQETQYF.

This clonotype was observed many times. The CDR3 DNA is TGCGCCAGCAGAGGTAGACGTGAGACCCAGTACTTC. Its protein is CASRGRRETQYF. The chain couples TRBV5-1 to TRBJ2-5, with D uncertain. The V end was cut by 5 bases, the J end by 5 bases, with 10 bases between. CDR3 length equals 12 residues. The germline V gene encodes CDR1 SGHRS and CDR2 YFSETQ.

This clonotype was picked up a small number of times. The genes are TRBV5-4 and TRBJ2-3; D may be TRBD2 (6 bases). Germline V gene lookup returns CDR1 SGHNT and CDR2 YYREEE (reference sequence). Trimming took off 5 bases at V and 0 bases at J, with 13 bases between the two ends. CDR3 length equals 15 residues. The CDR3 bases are TGTGCCAGCAGTATCGGACTACCTAGCACAGATACGCAGTATTTT. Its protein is CASSIGLPSTDTQYF. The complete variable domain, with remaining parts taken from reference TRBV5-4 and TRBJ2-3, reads ETGVTQSPTHLIKTRGQQVTLRCSSQSGHNTVSWYQQALGQGPQFIFQYYREEENGRGNFPPRFSGLQFPNYSSELNVNALELDDSALYLCASSIGLPSTDTQYFGPGTRLTVL.

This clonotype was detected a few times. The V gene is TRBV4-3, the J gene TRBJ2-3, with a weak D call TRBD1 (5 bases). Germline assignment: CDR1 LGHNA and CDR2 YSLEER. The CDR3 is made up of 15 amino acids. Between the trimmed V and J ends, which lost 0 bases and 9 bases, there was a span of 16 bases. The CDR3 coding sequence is TGCGCCAGCAGCCAAGATCGAAGAGGCCCAGGGACGCAGTATTTT. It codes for CASSQDRRGPGTQYF.

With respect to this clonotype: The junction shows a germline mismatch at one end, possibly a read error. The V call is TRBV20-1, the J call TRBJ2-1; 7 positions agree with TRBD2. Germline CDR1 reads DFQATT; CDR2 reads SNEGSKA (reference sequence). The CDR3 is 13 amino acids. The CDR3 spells CNASPAGYNEQFF. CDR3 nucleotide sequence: TGCAATGCTAGTCCAGCGGGGTACAATGAGCAGTTCTTC.

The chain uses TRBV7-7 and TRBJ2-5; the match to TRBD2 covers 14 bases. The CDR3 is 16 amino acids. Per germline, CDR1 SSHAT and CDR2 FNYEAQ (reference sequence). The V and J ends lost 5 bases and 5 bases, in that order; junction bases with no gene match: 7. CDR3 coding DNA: TGTGCCAGCAGCCAGACTAGCGGGAGGGCTGGGGAGACCCAGTACTTC. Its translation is CASSQTSGRAGETQYF.

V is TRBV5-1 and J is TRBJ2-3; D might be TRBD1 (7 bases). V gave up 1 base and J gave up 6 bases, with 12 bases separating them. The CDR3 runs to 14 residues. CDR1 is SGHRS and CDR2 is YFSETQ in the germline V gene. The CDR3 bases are TGCGCCAGCAGCTTGACAGGGGCGGGGGATACGCAGTATTTT. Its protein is CASSLTGAGDTQYF.